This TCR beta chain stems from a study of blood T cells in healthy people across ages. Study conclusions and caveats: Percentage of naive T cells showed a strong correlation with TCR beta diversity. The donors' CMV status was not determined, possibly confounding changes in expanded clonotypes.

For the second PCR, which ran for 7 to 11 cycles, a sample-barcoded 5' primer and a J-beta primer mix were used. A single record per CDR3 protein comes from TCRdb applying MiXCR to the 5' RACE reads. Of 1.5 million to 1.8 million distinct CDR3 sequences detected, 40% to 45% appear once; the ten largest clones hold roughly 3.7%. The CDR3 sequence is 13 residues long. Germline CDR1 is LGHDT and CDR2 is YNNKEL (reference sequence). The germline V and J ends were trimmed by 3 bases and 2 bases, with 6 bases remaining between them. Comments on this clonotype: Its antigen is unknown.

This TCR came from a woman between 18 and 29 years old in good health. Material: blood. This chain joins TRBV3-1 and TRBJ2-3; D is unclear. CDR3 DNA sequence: TGTGCCAGCAGCCACGTCGCCACAGATACGCAGTATTTT. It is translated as CASSHVATDTQYF.